One and the same sample provided the 24 T cell receptor beta chains below, sequenced in a study of CD8 T cells in Susac syndrome. Reverse transcription of roughly 0.5 to 1 ug RNA was performed with random hexamers. TCRdb analysed the immunoSEQ multiplex PCR reads with MiXCR anew, one entry per CDR3 protein. The repertoire holds over 150,000 distinct CDR3 sequences, with approximately 93% as singletons. Sequencing was done on a sample of CD4+ T cells from PBMCs. The receptors originated from a human donor with multiple sclerosis.

The genes are TRBV3-1 and TRBJ2-2; D is undetermined. Trimming cost V 1 base and J 0 bases, with 9 bases left between them. Germline values: CDR1 LGHDT, CDR2 YNNKEL (reference sequence). This CDR3 contains 16 residues. CDR3 sequence: CASSQVAVPNTGELFF. In nucleotides, the CDR3 is TGTGCCAGCAGCCAAGTTGCGGTACCGAACACCGGGGAGCTGTTTTTT.

The chain links TRBV6-1 to TRBJ2-1; TRBD2 aligns across 8 bases. The ends lost 6 bases at V and 0 bases at J; junction bases unmatched: 13. Germline V gene lookup returns CDR1 MNHNS and CDR2 SASEGT. This CDR3 is 18 amino acids long. For the CDR3, the DNA is TGTGCCAGCAGACCCGTTGGATTCGGGACTAGCTCCTACAATGAGCAGTTCTTC. Translated, it gives CASRPVGFGTSSYNEQFF.

The CDR3 is CASSFSSASGRIEQYF. DNA of the CDR3: TGTGCCAGCAGTTTCAGTTCCGCTAGCGGGAGGATCGAGCAGTACTTC. The chain links TRBV28 to TRBJ2-7, with 11 bases that match TRBD2. The CDR3 extends over 16 amino acids. The ends lost 3 bases at V and 6 bases at J; junction bases unmatched: 10. Germline CDR1 is MDHEN and CDR2 is SYDVKM.

The chain combines TRBV7-3 with TRBJ2-1; 9 nucleotides agree with TRBD2. The CDR3 length is 15 residues. Trimming took 3 bases from V and 6 from J; bases not matched to a gene: 6. Per the germline V gene, CDR1 is SGHTA and CDR2 is FQGTGA. The CDR3 coding sequence is TGTGCCAGCAGCTTCCTGGCGGGGGGGACCAATGAGCAGTTCTTC. It specifies CASSFLAGGTNEQFF.

This chain links TRBV5-6 with TRBJ1-2; maybe TRBD1 (5 bases). V shed 1 base and J shed 5 bases, with 9 bases lying between them. CDR3 length: 13 residues. Germline-derived CDR1 and CDR2 are SGHDT and YYEEEE. The CDR3 region is CASSLRGYYGYTF. The CDR3 coding sequence is TGTGCCAGCAGCTTGCGGGGGTATTATGGCTACACCTTC.

This clonotype appeared once. The V gene is TRBV2, the J gene TRBJ2-7; a weak D match, TRBD1 (6 bases). Germline-derived CDR1 and CDR2 are SNHLY and FYNNEI. V lost 4 bases to trimming and J lost 2 bases, with 15 bases between them. The CDR3 extends over 15 amino acids. CDR3 coding DNA: TGTGCCAGCAGTGTCAGCTCGAAGGGGGCCTACGAGCAGTACTTC. Protein: CASSVSSKGAYEQYF.

This clonotype turned up a few times. The chain employs TRBV6-1 and TRBJ2-7; a weak D match, TRBD2 (5 bases). Trimming left V 6 bases short and J 1 base short, with 13 bases between. The CDR3 has 14 amino acids. Germline V lookup: CDR1 MNHNS, CDR2 SASEGT. The CDR3 loop is CASRPLGRSYEQYF. As DNA, the CDR3 is TGTGCCAGCAGACCACTAGGACGGTCCTACGAGCAGTACTTC.

The CDR3 is CASFPLRAAGGPKDTQYF. CDR3 coding DNA: TGTGCCAGCTTTCCTCTTCGGGCGGCGGGGGGGCCGAAAGATACGCAGTATTTT. V usage is TRBV11-2 and J usage is TRBJ2-3, with 9 positions matching TRBD2. Germline CDR1 SGHAT, CDR2 FQNNGV. Trimming cost V 8 bases and J 5 bases; bases outside gene matches: 20. The CDR3 has 18 amino acids.

The chain employs TRBV29-1 and TRBJ2-3; tentatively, D is TRBD2 (5 bases). The CDR3 totals 13 residues. CDR1 and CDR2 (germline): SQVTM, ANQGSEA. V was cut by 3 bases and J by 2 bases, with 9 bases left in between. The CDR3 nucleotides are TGCAGCGTTGATCCCCGGGACACAGATACGCAGTATTTT. Protein product: CSVDPRDTDTQYF.

The J gene is TRBJ2-7, the V gene TRBV5-4; 9 bases fit TRBD1. The CDR3 covers 14 residues. Germline CDR1 SGHNT, CDR2 YYREEE (reference sequence). With 3 bases clipped from V and 5 bases from J, the junction kept 6 bases outside the gene matches. The CDR3 here is CASSSRQGVNEQYF. The DNA of the CDR3 is TGTGCCAGCAGCTCAAGACAGGGGGTCAACGAGCAGTACTTC. The full variable domain, rest sourced from reference TRBV5-4 and TRBJ2-7, is ETGVTQSPTHLIKTRGQQVTLRCSSQSGHNTVSWYQQALGQGPQFIFQYYREEENGRGNFPPRFSGLQFPNYSSELNVNALELDDSALYLCASSSRQGVNEQYFGPGTRLTVT.

This clonotype occurred once. The CDR3 region has the DNA TGCAGTGCTAGGAGCGGTCAACAGCCCCAGCATTTT. It is translated as CSARSGQQPQHF. The chain has TRBV20-1 and TRBJ1-5; D call uncertain. Germline CDR1 and CDR2: DFQATT and SNEGSKA (reference sequence). Trimming left V 3 bases short and J 7 bases short, with 10 bases between. The CDR3 is 12 amino acids.

V usage is TRBV29-1 and J usage is TRBJ1-1; unclear D gene. V was pared by 6 bases and J by 3 bases, with 17 bases between. The CDR3 length is 14 residues. From germline, CDR1 is SQVTM and CDR2 ANQGSEA. The CDR3 bases are TGCAGCGTCCAAGGCGTTAGTATGGACACTGAAGCTTTCTTT. It specifies CSVQGVSMDTEAFF.

The V and J genes are TRBV13 and TRBJ1-1; TRBD1 might be the D (5 bases). Trimming left V 7 bases short and J 1 base short, with 13 bases between. This CDR3 is built from 14 residues. The germline CDR1 and CDR2 sequences are PRHDT and FYEKMQ (reference sequence). Here the CDR3 reads CASNRGRPNTEAFF. In nucleotides, the CDR3 is TGTGCCAGCAATAGGGGACGGCCGAACACTGAAGCTTTCTTT.

This clonotype has just a few counts. The rearrangement joins TRBV24-1 to TRBJ2-7, with D unclear. The V gene lost 4 bases and the J gene lost 0 bases, with 6 bases spanning the gap. Germline V gene data show CDR1 as KGHDR and CDR2 as SFDVKD. The CDR3 runs 13 residues. CDR3 nucleotide sequence: TGTGCCACCAGTGACCCCAACTCCTACGAGCAGTACTTC. It specifies CATSDPNSYEQYF.

This rearrangement joins TRBV5-8 to TRBJ2-7, with TRBD1 as a possible D gene (5 bases). CDR1 and CDR2 (germline): SGHTS, YDEGEE. V shed 0 bases and J shed 3 bases, with 19 bases lying between them. The CDR3 runs 17 residues. For the CDR3, the DNA is TGTGCCAGCAGCTTGGGGCTTAGGACAAGGGAACTCTACGAGCAGTACTTC. Residues: CASSLGLRTRELYEQYF.

This clonotype appeared a single time. The chain is built from TRBV6-6 and TRBJ1-1, with D hard to call. Germline values: CDR1 MNHNY, CDR2 SVGAGI (reference sequence). V was clipped by 8 bases and J by 6 bases, with 25 bases between them. The CDR3 totals 16 residues. The DNA for the CDR3 is TGTGCCAGCGGACCTGGTGGCAGACCCAGCGGGCCTGAAGCTTTCTTT. It is translated as CASGPGGRPSGPEAFF.

This rearrangement joins TRBV7-2 to TRBJ2-2; D might be TRBD1 (6 bases). Trimming pared 7 bases from V and 5 bases from J, leaving 20 bases between. The CDR3 loop spans 16 amino acids. CDR1 and CDR2 (germline): SGHTA, FQGNSA. This CDR3 reads CASILSGGSLTGELFF. CDR3 DNA sequence: TGTGCCAGCATCCTTAGTGGGGGCAGCCTAACCGGGGAGCTGTTTTTT. Full variable domain (remainder filled in from reference TRBV7-2 and TRBJ2-2): GAGVSQSPSNKVTEKGKDVELRCDPISGHTALYWYRQSLGQGLEFLIYFQGNSAPDKSGLPSDRFSAERTGGSVSTLTIQRTQQEDSAVYLCASILSGGSLTGELFFGEGSRLTVL.

V usage is TRBV12-3 or TRBV12-4 and J usage is TRBJ2-4; 7 nucleotides match TRBD1. V shed 3 bases, J shed 14 bases, and the junction held 7 bases outside the gene matches. This CDR3 has 12 amino acids. CDR3 loop: CASSLDRRFEYF. DNA of the CDR3: TGTGCCAGCAGTTTGGACAGGAGATTTGAGTACTTC.

The chain joins TRBV6-2 or TRBV6-3 to TRBJ2-7; 10 bases map to TRBD2. Germline CDR1 MNHEY, CDR2 SVGEGT. Losses at the gene ends were 5 bases for V and 5 bases for J; bases not matched to a gene: 12. The CDR3 spans 16 residues. The CDR3 bases are TGTGCCAGCAGTCGGAGTTTCTCTAGCGGGAGACACGAGCAGTACTTC. Translated, it gives CASSRSFSSGRHEQYF.

The chain recombines TRBV3-1 with TRBJ2-2, with D perhaps matching TRBD2 (7 bases). This CDR3 comprises 15 residues. Deletions cut 4 bases from V and 6 bases from J, with 15 bases between. The germline gives CDR1 LGHDT, CDR2 YNNKEL (reference sequence). The CDR3 DNA is TGTGCCAGCAGCCCTTACAGGGAGGGGTCCGGGGAGCTGTTTTTT. Translation: CASSPYREGSGELFF.

V and J are TRBV30 and TRBJ1-2; the D is unclear. CDR3 size: 16 residues. Trimming pared 4 bases from V and 5 bases from J, leaving 23 bases between. Germline CDR1 GTSNPN, CDR2 SVGIG (reference sequence). CDR3 residues: CAWTTILPGRSYGYTF. The CDR3 nucleotides read TGTGCCTGGACCACCATACTCCCTGGACGGAGTTATGGCTACACCTTC. Based on the CDR3 plus reference TRBV30 and TRBJ1-2, the full variable domain is SQTIHQWPATLVQPVGSPLSLECTVEGTSNPNLYWYRQAAGRGLQLLFYSVGIGQISSEVPQNLSASRPQDRQFILSSKKLLLSDSGFYLCAWTTILPGRSYGYTFGSGTRLTVV.

The rearrangement links TRBV2 to TRBJ1-5; TRBD1 aligns across 7 bases. The CDR3 is made up of 12 amino acids. Germline lookup yields CDR1 SNHLY and CDR2 FYNNEI. In nucleotides, the CDR3 is TGTGCTTGGGGACAGAACAATCAGCCCCAGCATTTT. As protein: CAWGQNNQPQHF.

This chain links TRBV9 with TRBJ2-2; 12 nucleotides match TRBD2. Trimming at V came to 2 bases and at J to 5 bases, leaving 7 bases not matched to a gene. The CDR3 is 17 amino acids. The germline gives CDR1 SGDLS, CDR2 YYNGEE. The CDR3 loop reads CASSVSSGRVRTGELFF. As DNA, the CDR3 is TGTGCCAGCAGCGTCTCTAGCGGGAGGGTTAGGACCGGGGAGCTGTTTTTT.

The chain recombines TRBV5-5 with TRBJ1-1; maybe TRBD1 (5 bases). This CDR3 comprises 13 residues. V was clipped by 4 bases and J by 3 bases, with 10 bases between them. Germline CDR1 and CDR2: SGHKS and YYEKEE (reference sequence). CDR3 in DNA: TGTGCCAGCAGCGAGGGACCGTACACTGAAGCTTTCTTT. The encoded protein is CASSEGPYTEAFF.